This is a list of T cell receptor beta chains from one sample in a study of CD4 T cells in relation to SARS-CoV-2 and coronaviruses. The antigens for these receptors are not known. Sequenced by immunoSEQ multiplex PCR; TCRdb stores in-frame clones only, minus some. The data contain 20,000 or so clones, about 76% of them singletons. Sequenced material: CD4+ T cells from PBMCs, cultured in vitro. The receptors come from a human donor in good health. CDR3s include the opening cysteine and the closing phenylalanine or tryptophan. The D gene is left open where the match is weak. Size is omitted from some rows. Given values are once, few, many or a class for expanded clones.

D gene | J gene | V gene | clone size | CDR3 protein | CDR3 DNA
- | TRBJ1-5 | TRBV19 | few | CASSMYGAGNQPQHF | TGTGCCAGTAGTATGTATGGGGCTGGCAATCAGCCCCAGCATTTT
TRBD1 | TRBJ2-1 | TRBV19 | few | CASGGQRVLF | TGTGCCAGTGGGGGACAGCGTGTGCTCTTC
- | TRBJ2-3 | TRBV20-1 | - | CSARLDTQYF | TGCAGTGCTAGGTTAGATACGCAGTATTTT
TRBD2 | TRBJ2-3 | TRBV11-1 | - | CASSVGTSGTDTQYF | TGTGCCAGCAGCGTCGGGACTAGCGGCACAGATACGCAGTATTTT
- | TRBJ2-2 | TRBV4-3 | few | CASSTMTTGELFF | TGCGCCAGCAGTACGATGACCACCGGGGAGCTGTTTTTT
- | TRBJ2-5 | TRBV3-1/TRBV3-2 | - | CASSPREGRTVGTQYF | TGTGCCAGCAGCCCTCGTGAAGGGAGGACCGTGGGGACCCAGTACTTC
- | TRBJ2-3 | TRBV19 | - | CASEDGGGADTQYF | TGTGCCAGCGAGGATGGGGGCGGCGCAGATACGCAGTATTTT
TRBD1 | TRBJ2-7 | TRBV10-1 | few | CASSDHRGSYEQYF | TGCGCCAGCAGTGACCACAGGGGCTCCTACGAGCAGTACTTC
- | TRBJ1-3 | TRBV11-2 | - | CASRSRVLGGTIYF | TGTGCCAGCAGATCAAGAGTCTTAGGGGGCACCATATATTTT
- | TRBJ2-1 | TRBV27 | - | CASSPSRLGEQFF | TGTGCCAGCAGTCCCTCTAGGCTGGGGGAGCAGTTCTTC
- | TRBJ2-1 | TRBV2 | once | CASRSGVVAYNEQFF | TGTGCCAGCAGATCAGGGGTGGTCGCCTACAATGAGCAGTTCTTC
- | TRBJ2-1 | TRBV5-1 | once | CASSLVGGSYNEQFF | TGCGCCAGCAGCTTGGTCGGCGGGTCCTACAATGAGCAGTTCTTC
- | TRBJ1-3 | TRBV29-1 | - | CSVGGSGNTIYF | TGCAGCGTTGGGGGCTCTGGAAACACCATATATTTT
- | TRBJ1-1 | TRBV9 | once | CASSQNQARGTEAFF | TGTGCCAGCAGCCAGAACCAGGCTCGGGGCACTGAAGCTTTCTTT
- | TRBJ2-6 | TRBV10-3 | - | CAISEGVSGANVLTF | TGTGCCATCAGTGAGGGTGTGTCTGGGGCCAACGTCCTGACTTTC
TRBD1 | TRBJ1-1 | TRBV7-4 | - | CASSPDRGNTEAFF | TGTGCCAGCAGCCCGGACAGGGGGAACACTGAAGCTTTCTTT
- | TRBJ2-1 | TRBV30 | - | CAWSTGTELQFF | TGTGCCTGGAGTACTGGGACTGAGTTACAGTTCTTC
- | TRBJ1-1 | TRBV5-4 | - | CASSWGGGGQNTEAFF | TGTGCCAGCAGCTGGGGAGGGGGGGGCCAGAACACTGAAGCTTTCTTT
TRBD1 | TRBJ2-1 | TRBV14 | - | CASSQRQGVYNEQFF | TGTGCCAGCAGCCAGCGACAGGGGGTCTACAATGAGCAGTTCTTC
- | TRBJ2-7 | TRBV5-1 | - | CASSRDGNYEQYF | TGCGCCAGCAGCAGGGACGGGAACTACGAGCAGTACTTC
- | TRBJ2-7 | TRBV28 | - | CASSPTGVNEQYF | TGTGCCAGCAGCCCCACCGGGGTCAACGAGCAGTACTTC
TRBD2 | TRBJ2-3 | TRBV7-9 | - | CASSPRTSGVGATQYF | TGTGCCAGCAGCCCCCGGACTAGCGGGGTTGGGGCTACGCAGTATTTT
TRBD2 | TRBJ2-7 | TRBV9 | - | CASSDGTSGGQYF | TGTGCCAGCAGCGACGGGACTAGTGGGGGGCAGTACTTC
- | TRBJ2-2 | TRBV19 | - | CASTPWTNTGELFF | TGTGCCAGTACCCCTTGGACGAACACCGGGGAGCTGTTTTTT
- | TRBJ1-2 | TRBV4-1 | - | CASSQGGGAGSSGYGYTF | TGCGCCAGCAGCCAAGGTGGGGGCGCAGGGAGTTCGGGCTATGGCTACACCTTC
- | TRBJ1-2 | TRBV7-2 | - | CASSRRQTNYGYTF | TGTGCCAGCAGCCGTCGACAGACTAACTATGGCTACACCTTC
- | TRBJ1-1 | TRBV7-9 | - | CASTFGIRGEAFF | TGTGCCAGCACCTTCGGGATAAGGGGGGAAGCTTTCTTT